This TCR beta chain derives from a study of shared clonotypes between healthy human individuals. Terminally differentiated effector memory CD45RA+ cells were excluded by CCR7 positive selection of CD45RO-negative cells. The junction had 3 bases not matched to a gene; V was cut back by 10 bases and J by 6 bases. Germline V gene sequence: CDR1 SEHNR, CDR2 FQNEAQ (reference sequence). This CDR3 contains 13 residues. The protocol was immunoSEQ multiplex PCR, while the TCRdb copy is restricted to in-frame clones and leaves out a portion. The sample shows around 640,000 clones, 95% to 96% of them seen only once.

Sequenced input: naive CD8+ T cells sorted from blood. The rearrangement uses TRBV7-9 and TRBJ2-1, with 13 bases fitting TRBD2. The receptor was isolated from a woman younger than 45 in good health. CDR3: CAIRTSGSNEQFF. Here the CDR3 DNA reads TGTGCCATCCGGACTAGCGGGAGCAATGAGCAGTTCTTC. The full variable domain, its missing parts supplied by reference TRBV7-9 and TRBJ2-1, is DTGVSQNPRHKITKRGQNVTFRCDPISEHNRLYWYRQTLGQGPEFLTYFQNEAQLEKSRLLSDRFSAERPKGSFSTLEIQRTEQGDSAMYLCAIRTSGSNEQFFGPGTRLTVL.